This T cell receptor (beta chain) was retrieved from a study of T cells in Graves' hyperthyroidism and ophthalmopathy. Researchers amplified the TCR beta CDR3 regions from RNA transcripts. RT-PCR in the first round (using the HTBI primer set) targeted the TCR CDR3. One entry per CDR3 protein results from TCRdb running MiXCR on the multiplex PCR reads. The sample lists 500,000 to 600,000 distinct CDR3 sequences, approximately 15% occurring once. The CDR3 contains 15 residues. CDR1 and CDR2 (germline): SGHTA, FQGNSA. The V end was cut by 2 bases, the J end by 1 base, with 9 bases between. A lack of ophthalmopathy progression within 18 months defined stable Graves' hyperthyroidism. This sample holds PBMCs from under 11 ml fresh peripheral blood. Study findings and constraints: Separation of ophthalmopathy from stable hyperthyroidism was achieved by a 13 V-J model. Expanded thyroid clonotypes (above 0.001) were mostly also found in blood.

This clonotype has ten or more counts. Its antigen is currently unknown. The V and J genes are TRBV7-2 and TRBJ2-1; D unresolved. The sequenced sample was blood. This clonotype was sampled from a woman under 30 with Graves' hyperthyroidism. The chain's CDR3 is CASSLTVASYNEQFF. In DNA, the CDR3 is TGTGCCAGCAGCTTAACGGTGGCTTCCTACAATGAGCAGTTCTTC.